The 13 T cell receptor beta chains below all came from one sample that was sequenced in a study of shared clonotypes between healthy human individuals. Measured with immunoSEQ multiplex PCR; TCRdb has only the in-frame clones, and not every one. The table has 530,000 or so clones, almost 80% seen once; the top ten hold around an eighth. The sample was PBMCs. These receptors originate from a woman aged 40-49 years in good health. Some clones in this sample may be carry-over from other donors' samples.

The chain joins TRBV5-1 to TRBJ2-7; D gene uncertain. Trimming removed 4 bases from V and 5 bases from J, with 16 bases in between. From germline, CDR1 is SGHRS and CDR2 YFSETQ. CDR3 size: 14 residues. CDR3 nucleotides: TGCGCCAGCAGCGAGAATCTAGTAGGGCACGAGCAGTACTTC. Amino acids: CASSENLVGHEQYF. The full variable domain, its missing parts supplied by reference TRBV5-1 and TRBJ2-7, is KAGVTQTPRYLIKTRGQQVTLSCSPISGHRSVSWYQQTPGQGLQFLFEYFSETQRNKGNFPGRFSGRQFSNSRSEMNVSTLELGDSALYLCASSENLVGHEQYFGPGTRLTVT.

The chain recombines TRBV7-6 with TRBJ1-5; D unresolved. This CDR3 is built from 13 residues. Germline V gene data show CDR1 as SGHVS and CDR2 as FNYEAQ. Trimming stripped 5 bases from V and 10 bases from J, with 15 bases between. Written as DNA, the CDR3 is TGTGCCAGCAGCCCCCGCGGCGGTTCCCCCCAGCATTTT. Residues: CASSPRGGSPQHF. The whole variable domain, filled in from reference TRBV7-6 and TRBJ1-5, reads GAGVSQSPRYKVTKRGQDVALRCDPISGHVSLYWYRQALGQGPEFLTYFNYEAQQDKSGLPNDRFSAERPEGSISTLTIQRTEQRDSAMYRCASSPRGGSPQHFGDGTRLSIL.

This chain connects TRBV15 to TRBJ2-2, with D unclear. This CDR3 spans 14 amino acids. Germline CDR1 is LNHNV and CDR2 is YYDKDF (reference sequence). V dropped 0 bases and J dropped 6 bases, with 8 bases sitting between them. DNA of the CDR3: TGTGCCACCAGCAGAGACTCCGGCCCCGGGGAGCTGTTTTTT. This encodes CATSRDSGPGELFF. Complete variable domain (other parts from reference TRBV15 and TRBJ2-2): DAMVIQNPRYQVTQFGKPVTLSCSQTLNHNVMYWYQQKSSQAPKLLFHYYDKDFNNEADTPDNFQSRRPNTSFCFLDIRSPGLGDTAMYLCATSRDSGPGELFFGEGSRLTVL.

The chain couples TRBV5-5 to TRBJ1-2; TRBD1 is a possible D gene (6 bases). The germline V gene has CDR1 SGHKS and CDR2 YYEKEE (reference sequence). This CDR3 contains 13 residues. Trimming took off 3 bases at V and 5 bases at J, with 11 bases between the two ends. For the CDR3, the DNA is TGTGCCAGCAGCTCGACAGGAGATTATGGCTACACCTTC. Its protein is CASSSTGDYGYTF.

The chain recombines TRBV25-1 with TRBJ1-1, with D perhaps TRBD1 (5 bases). Between the trimmed V and J ends, which lost 1 base and 6 bases, there was a span of 9 bases. Germline loops: CDR1 MGHDK, CDR2 SYGVNS. The length of the CDR3 is 13 residues. CDR3 nucleotides: TGTGCCAGCAGTGAATCGACAGCCCCTGAAGCTTTCTTT. Its protein is CASSESTAPEAFF. Together with reference TRBV25-1 and TRBJ1-1, the CDR3 gives the full variable domain: EADIYQTPRYLVIGTGKKITLECSQTMGHDKMYWYQQDPGMELHLIHYSYGVNSTEKGDLSSESTVSRIRTEHFPLTLESARPSHTSQYLCASSESTAPEAFFGQGTRLTVV.

Turning to this clone: Additional DNA sequences in this sample encode the identical CDR3. The chain carries TRBV4-2 and TRBJ2-2, with unresolved D. This CDR3 is built from 14 residues. Trimming left V 0 bases short and J 5 bases short, with 7 bases between. CDR1 is LGHNA, CDR2 YNFKEQ, per germline. The CDR3 DNA is TGTGCCAGCAGCCAAGAGGTCGGGACCGGGGAGCTGTTTTTT. Its protein product is CASSQEVGTGELFF.

This chain uses TRBV28 with TRBJ1-5; D unclear. Trimming pared 6 bases from V and 0 bases from J, leaving 12 bases between. The CDR3 totals 15 residues. The germline V gene has CDR1 MDHEN and CDR2 SYDVKM. CDR3 sequence: CASRPGSTSNQPQHF. The CDR3 nucleotides read TGTGCCAGCAGGCCAGGAAGTACTAGCAATCAGCCCCAGCATTTT.

This rearrangement joins TRBV5-8 to TRBJ2-7; TRBD1 matches at 8 bases. In germline, CDR1 is SGHTS, CDR2 YDEGEE. This CDR3 is built from 15 residues. Germline trimming cut 4 bases from V and 2 bases from J; bases unmatched to any gene: 8. CDR3 in DNA: TGTGCCAGCAGCGCTAGGTACAGGGGGACCTACGAGCAGTACTTC. This translates into CASSARYRGTYEQYF.

The chain couples TRBV5-1 to TRBJ2-3; 11 bases map to TRBD1. This CDR3 comprises 14 residues. Unmatched junction bases numbered 2, after V lost 5 bases and J lost 3 bases. Per germline, CDR1 SGHRS and CDR2 YFSETQ. The CDR3 coding sequence is TGCGCCAGCAGTGGACAGGGGGCTACAGATACGCAGTATTTT. Its translation is CASSGQGATDTQYF.

The sample holds many counts of this clone. The chain combines TRBV13 with TRBJ1-1; TRBD1 agrees at 8 bases. CDR1 and CDR2 from the germline V gene are PRHDT and FYEKMQ (reference sequence). The CDR3 totals 14 residues. V shed 5 bases and J 4 bases; nucleotides not matched to a gene: 6. The DNA for the CDR3 is TGTGCCAGCAGCCTACGGGACAGGATCACTGAAGCTTTCTTT. This gives the protein CASSLRDRITEAFF.

In the case of this clone: Other nucleotide sequences from this sample produce the same CDR3. The chain is built from TRBV5-1 and TRBJ1-2, with D unclear. Deletions cut 0 bases from V and 0 bases from J, with 6 bases between. The CDR3 has 14 residues. Germline lookup yields CDR1 SGHRS and CDR2 YFSETQ. This CDR3 reads CASSLETPNYGYTF. CDR3 coding DNA: TGCGCCAGCAGCTTGGAGACACCTAACTATGGCTACACCTTC.

This chain uses TRBV5-1 with TRBJ2-7, with 7 bases identical to TRBD1. CDR3 length: 13 amino acids. J lost 2 bases, V lost 2 bases, and 1 base had no gene match. Germline CDR1 and CDR2: SGHRS and YFSETQ. The DNA of the CDR3 is TGCGCCAGCAGCTTCGGGACAGCCTACGAGCAGTACTTC. Translation gives CASSFGTAYEQYF.

The chain links TRBV11-2 to TRBJ2-5; D is unresolved. The germline V and J ends were trimmed by 5 bases and 5 bases, with 24 bases remaining between them. The CDR3 is 17 amino acids. The germline gives CDR1 SGHAT, CDR2 FQNNGV. The CDR3 reads CASSPGTSSARVETQYF. DNA for the CDR3: TGTGCCAGCAGCCCAGGAACCAGCTCGGCTAGGGTGGAGACCCAGTACTTC.